This TCR beta chain was documented in a study of blood T cells in healthy people across ages. Individuals who donated were healthy Caucasians from Russia aged roughly 6 to 90. Together with a sample-barcoded 5' primer, a J-beta primer mix was included in a second PCR lasting roughly 6 to 12 cycles. Every molecule of cDNA carried a tag from a template-switch adaptor with 12 random nucleotides. From the 5' RACE reads, TCRdb called clonotypes with MiXCR, one entry per CDR3 protein. The table has more than 650,000 distinct CDR3 sequences, about 53% seen once; the top ten hold 40% to 50%. CDR3 size: 17 residues. V lost 5 bases and J lost 0; bases outside the gene matches: 7. Germline-derived CDR1 and CDR2 are KGHDR and SFDVKD.

The sequence derives from an older man in good health. Specimen: blood. The genes are TRBV24-1 and TRBJ2-3; 10 nucleotides agree with TRBD1. CDR3 residues: CATSALGQGTSTDTQYF. The CDR3 DNA sequence: TGTGCCACCAGTGCCCTGGGACAGGGGACGAGCACAGATACGCAGTATTTT.